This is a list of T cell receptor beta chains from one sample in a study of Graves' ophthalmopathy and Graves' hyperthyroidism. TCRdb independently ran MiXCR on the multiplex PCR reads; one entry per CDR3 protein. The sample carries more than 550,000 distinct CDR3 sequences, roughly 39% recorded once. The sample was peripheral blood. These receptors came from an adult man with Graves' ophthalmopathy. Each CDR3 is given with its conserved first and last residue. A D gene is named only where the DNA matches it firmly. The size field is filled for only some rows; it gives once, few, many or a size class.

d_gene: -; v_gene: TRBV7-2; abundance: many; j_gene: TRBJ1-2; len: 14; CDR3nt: TGTGCCAGCAGCGAAGGACAGTGGGCGCAGGGCTACACCTTC; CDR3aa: CASSEGQWAQGYTF
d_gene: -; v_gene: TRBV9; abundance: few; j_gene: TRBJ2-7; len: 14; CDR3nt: TGTGCCAGCAGCCAAGTAGGGGGGCTGAACGAGCAGTACTTC; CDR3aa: CASSQVGGLNEQYF
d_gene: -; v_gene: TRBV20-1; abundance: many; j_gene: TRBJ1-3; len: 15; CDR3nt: TGCAGTGCTAGAGATCGCGGGAGCTCTGGAAACACCATATATTTT; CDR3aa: CSARDRGSSGNTIYF
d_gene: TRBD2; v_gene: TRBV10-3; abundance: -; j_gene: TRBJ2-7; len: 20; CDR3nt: TGTGCCAGCACTCCCCCGGGCCGGACTAGCGGTAGTGGACCGAAATACGAGCAGTACTTC; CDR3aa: CASTPPGRTSGSGPKYEQYF
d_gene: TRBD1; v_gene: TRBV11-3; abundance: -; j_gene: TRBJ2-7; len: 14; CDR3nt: TGTGCCAGCAGACCAGGACAGGCCAACTACGAGCAGTACTTC; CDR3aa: CASRPGQANYEQYF
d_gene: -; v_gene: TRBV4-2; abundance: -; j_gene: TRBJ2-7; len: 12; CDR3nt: TGTGCCAGCACACAATTGGTGTACGAGCAGTACTTC; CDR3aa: CASTQLVYEQYF
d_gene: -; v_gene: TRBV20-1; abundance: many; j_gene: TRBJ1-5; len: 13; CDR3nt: TGCAGTGCTAGAGATAGGGCCGGACAGCCCCAGCATTTT; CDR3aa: CSARDRAGQPQHF
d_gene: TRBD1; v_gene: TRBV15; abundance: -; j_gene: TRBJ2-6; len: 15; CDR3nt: TGTGCCACCAGCAGAGATGGGCAGGGGGCCCACGTCCTGACTTTC; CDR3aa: CATSRDGQGAHVLTF
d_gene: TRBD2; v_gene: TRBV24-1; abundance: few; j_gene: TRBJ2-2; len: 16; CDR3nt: TGTGCCAGCAGCCATCGACTAGCGGGGTACACCGGGGAGCTGTTTTTT; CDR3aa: CASSHRLAGYTGELFF
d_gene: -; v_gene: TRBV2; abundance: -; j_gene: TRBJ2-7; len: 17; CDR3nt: TGTGCCAGCAGTTCAAGAGCCGGGACGGGGTTCTCCTACGAGCAGTACTTC; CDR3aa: CASSSRAGTGFSYEQYF
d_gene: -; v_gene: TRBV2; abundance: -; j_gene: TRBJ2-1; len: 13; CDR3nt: TGTGCCAGACGGGGAAATTCCTACAATGAGCAGTTCTTC; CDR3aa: CARRGNSYNEQFF
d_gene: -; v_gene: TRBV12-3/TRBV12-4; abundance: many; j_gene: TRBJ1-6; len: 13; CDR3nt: TGTGCCAGCAGTTTAACAGCAAATTCACCCCTCCACTTT; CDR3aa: CASSLTANSPLHF
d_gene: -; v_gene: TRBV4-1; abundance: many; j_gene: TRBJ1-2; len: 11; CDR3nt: TGCGCCAGCAGCCAAGATCGCCGGCGGACCTTC; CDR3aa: CASSQDRRRTF
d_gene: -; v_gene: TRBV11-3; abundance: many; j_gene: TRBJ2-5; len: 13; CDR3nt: TGTGCCAGCAGCCCCTCTGGGGATTGGACCCAGTACTTC; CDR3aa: CASSPSGDWTQYF
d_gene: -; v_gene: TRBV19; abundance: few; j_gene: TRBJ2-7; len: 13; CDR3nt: TGTGCCAGTAGGGTAAACAACGGGGACGAGCAGTACTTC; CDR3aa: CASRVNNGDEQYF
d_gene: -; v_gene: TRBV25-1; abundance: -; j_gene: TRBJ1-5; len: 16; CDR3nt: TGTGCCAGTATCCGGGACCCTATTTTGGGGAATCAGCCCCAGCATTTT; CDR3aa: CASIRDPILGNQPQHF
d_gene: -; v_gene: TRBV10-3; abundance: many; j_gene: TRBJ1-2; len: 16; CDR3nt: TGTGCCATCAGTGATCTATTAAGCCAAAGTGACTATGGCTACACCTTC; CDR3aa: CAISDLLSQSDYGYTF
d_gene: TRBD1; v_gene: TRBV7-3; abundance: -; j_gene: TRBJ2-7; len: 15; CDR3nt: TGTGCCAGCAGCCCAACGGGACAGGGCCCCTACGAGCAGTACTTC; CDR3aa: CASSPTGQGPYEQYF
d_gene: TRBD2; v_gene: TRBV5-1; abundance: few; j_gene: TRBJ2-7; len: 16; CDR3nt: TGCGCCAGCAGCTTTCTAGCGGGGGATATCGCCTACGAGCAGTACTTC; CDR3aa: CASSFLAGDIAYEQYF
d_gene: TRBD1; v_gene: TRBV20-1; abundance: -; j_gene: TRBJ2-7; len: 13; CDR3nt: TGCAGTGCTATACTGGGACAGCCCTACGAGCAGTACTTC; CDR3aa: CSAILGQPYEQYF
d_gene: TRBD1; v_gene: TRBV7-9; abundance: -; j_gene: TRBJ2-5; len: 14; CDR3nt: TGTGCCAGCAGCGTTGACGGGACAGTGGAGACCCAGTACTTC; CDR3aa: CASSVDGTVETQYF
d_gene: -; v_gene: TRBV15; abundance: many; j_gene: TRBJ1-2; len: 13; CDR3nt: TGTGCCACCAGCACCCGGGACAACTATGGCTACACCTTC; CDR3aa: CATSTRDNYGYTF
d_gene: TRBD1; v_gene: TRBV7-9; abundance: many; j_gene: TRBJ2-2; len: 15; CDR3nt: TGTGCCAGCAGCTTAGTAGGACAGGGATCAGGGGAGCTGTTTTTT; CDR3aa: CASSLVGQGSGELFF
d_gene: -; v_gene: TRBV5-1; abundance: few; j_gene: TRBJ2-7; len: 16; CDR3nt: TGCGCCAGCAGCGCGGGGGGGACAGGGGTACCCTACGAGCAGTACTTC; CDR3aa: CASSAGGTGVPYEQYF
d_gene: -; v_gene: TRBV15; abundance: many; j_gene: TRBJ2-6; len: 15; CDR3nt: TGTGCCACCGGCCAAAGAAAACCTGGGGCCAACGTCCTGACTTTC; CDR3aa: CATGQRKPGANVLTF
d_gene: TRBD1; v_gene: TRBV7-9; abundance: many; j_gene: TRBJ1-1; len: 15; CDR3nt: TGTGCCAGCAGCTTAGATCGCACAGGGGGCCGTGAAGCTTTCTTT; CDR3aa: CASSLDRTGGREAFF
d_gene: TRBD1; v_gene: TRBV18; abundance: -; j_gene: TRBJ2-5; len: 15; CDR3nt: TGTGCCAGCTCTCTCCAGGGGACAGCTCAAGAGACCCAGTACTTC; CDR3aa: CASSLQGTAQETQYF
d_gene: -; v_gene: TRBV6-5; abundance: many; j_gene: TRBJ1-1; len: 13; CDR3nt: TGTGCCAGCAGTCCTCGGGGGGCCACTGAAGCTTTCTTT; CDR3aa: CASSPRGATEAFF
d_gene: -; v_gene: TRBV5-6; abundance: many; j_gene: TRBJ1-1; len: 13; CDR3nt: TGTGCCAGCAGCTTGTCATGGGACTATGAAGCTTTCTTT; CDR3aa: CASSLSWDYEAFF
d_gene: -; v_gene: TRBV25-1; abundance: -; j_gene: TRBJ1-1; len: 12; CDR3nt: TGTGCCAGCACCCAGCAGGGCACTGAAGCTTTCTTT; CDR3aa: CASTQQGTEAFF
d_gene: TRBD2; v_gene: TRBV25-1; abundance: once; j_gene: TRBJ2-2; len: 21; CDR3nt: TGTGCCAGCTCACCATTATCACTAGCGGGTAGTACCCACTCGAACACCGGGGAGCTGTTTTTT; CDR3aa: CASSPLSLAGSTHSNTGELFF
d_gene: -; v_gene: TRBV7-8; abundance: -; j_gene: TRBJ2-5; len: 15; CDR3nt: TGTGCCAGCAGCTTAACTCCAGGGAGCGGGGAGACCCAGTACTTC; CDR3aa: CASSLTPGSGETQYF
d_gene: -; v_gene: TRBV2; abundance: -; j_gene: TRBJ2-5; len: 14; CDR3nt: TGTGCCAGCGGACCCACAGGGTCTGAAGAGACCCAGTACTTC; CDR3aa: CASGPTGSEETQYF
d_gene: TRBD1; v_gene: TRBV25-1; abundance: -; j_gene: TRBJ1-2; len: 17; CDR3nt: TGTGCTAGCAGTTACCAAAGAGGACAGGAGGGAGACTATGGCTACACCTTC; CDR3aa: CASSYQRGQEGDYGYTF
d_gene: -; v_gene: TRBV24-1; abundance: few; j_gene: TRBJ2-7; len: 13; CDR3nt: TGTGCCACCAGACGGGACCGAGCCTACGAGCAGTACTTC; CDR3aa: CATRRDRAYEQYF
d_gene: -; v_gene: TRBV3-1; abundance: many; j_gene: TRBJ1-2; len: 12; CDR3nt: TGTGCCAGCAGCCAAGACCTCCTTGGCTACACCTTC; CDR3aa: CASSQDLLGYTF
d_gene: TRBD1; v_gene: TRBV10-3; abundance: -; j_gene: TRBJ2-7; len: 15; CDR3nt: TGTGCCATCAGTGACCCCGGGACAGGGTCCTACGAGCAGTACTTC; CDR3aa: CAISDPGTGSYEQYF
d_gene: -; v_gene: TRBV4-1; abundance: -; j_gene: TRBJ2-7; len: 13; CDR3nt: TGCGCCAGCAGCCCGGCTAACTCCTACGAGCAGTACTTC; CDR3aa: CASSPANSYEQYF
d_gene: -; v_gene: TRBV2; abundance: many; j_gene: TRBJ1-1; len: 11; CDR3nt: TGTGCCAGCAGCACAGCCACTGAAGCTTTCTTT; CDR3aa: CASSTATEAFF